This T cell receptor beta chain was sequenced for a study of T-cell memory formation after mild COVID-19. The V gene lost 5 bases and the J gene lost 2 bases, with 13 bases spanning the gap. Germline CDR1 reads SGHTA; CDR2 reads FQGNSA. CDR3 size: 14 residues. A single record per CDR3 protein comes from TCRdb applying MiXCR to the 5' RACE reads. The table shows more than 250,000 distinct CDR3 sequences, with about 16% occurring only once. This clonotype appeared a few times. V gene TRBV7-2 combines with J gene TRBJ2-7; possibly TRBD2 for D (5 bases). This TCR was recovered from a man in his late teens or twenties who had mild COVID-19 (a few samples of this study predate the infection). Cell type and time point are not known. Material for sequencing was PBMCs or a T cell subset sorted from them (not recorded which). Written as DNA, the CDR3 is TGTGCCAGCAGCACATATAGAGGGCCCTACGAGCAGTACTTC. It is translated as CASSTYRGPYEQYF.